The clone carrying this TCR beta chain was picked up one time. Its target is unknown. The data were produced by immunoSEQ multiplex PCR, yet TCRdb's version contains in-frame clones alone and is incomplete. The sample consists of 14,000 or so clones, 85% to 90% of them appearing once. The data are from a study of OX40 agonist ivuxolimab in advanced cancers. The overall study: Allowance was made for prior anti-PD-1, anti-PD-L1 or anti-CTLA-4 therapy, and around 44% had some. Overall study findings and caveats: Among patients with partial responses at 0.1-3.0 mg/kg, clonal expansion was among the lowest. On average, CD8+ T cells showed a greater number of expanded clones than CD4+.

Baseline, cycle 4 day 1, and cycle 7 day 1 were the blood sampling points. The CDR3 is 14 residues long. Trimming stripped 0 bases from V and 10 bases from J, with 13 bases between. The germline CDR1 and CDR2 sequences are LGHNA and YNFKEQ. The TCR was taken from an adult with an advanced solid tumor such as melanoma, head and neck, liver or kidney cancer. The source material was CD4+ or CD8+ T cells sorted from blood, sampled in a trial of the OX40 agonist ivuxolimab. This rearrangement joins TRBV4-2 to TRBJ2-1; D is perhaps TRBD1 (7 bases). The CDR3 sequence: CASSQDRGAWEQFF. CDR3 coding DNA: TGTGCCAGCAGCCAAGACAGGGGGGCCTGGGAGCAGTTCTTC.